These 2 T cell receptor beta chains were all obtained from the same sample, sequenced in a study of blood T cell repertoires in COVID-19. Clones were read by immunoSEQ multiplex PCR, and TCRdb kept only the in-frame ones, dropping some. The data show over 300,000 clones, about 90% seen once. What was sequenced was peripheral blood. All receptors come from a man aged 18 to 30 with active or convalescent COVID-19.

The V gene is TRBV10-2, the J gene TRBJ1-5; possibly TRBD1 for D (5 bases). Germline V gene lookup returns CDR1 WSHSY and CDR2 SAAADI. The CDR3 loop spans 14 amino acids. Trimming removed 1 base at V and 6 bases at J, with 10 bases between. The CDR3 DNA reads as TGCGCCAGCAGTGAGTTCCAGACAGTTCAGCCCCAGCATTTT. Translation gives CASSEFQTVQPQHF.

The gene calls are TRBV6-2 or TRBV6-3 and TRBJ1-1; D is ambiguous. The V end was cut by 7 bases, the J end by 9 bases, with 18 bases between. Germline V gene data show CDR1 as MNHEY and CDR2 as SVGEGT. CDR3 length: 13 residues. CDR3 in amino acids: CASTPSGTLKAFF. CDR3 in DNA: TGTGCCAGCACCCCGTCGGGTACGTTGAAAGCTTTCTTT.